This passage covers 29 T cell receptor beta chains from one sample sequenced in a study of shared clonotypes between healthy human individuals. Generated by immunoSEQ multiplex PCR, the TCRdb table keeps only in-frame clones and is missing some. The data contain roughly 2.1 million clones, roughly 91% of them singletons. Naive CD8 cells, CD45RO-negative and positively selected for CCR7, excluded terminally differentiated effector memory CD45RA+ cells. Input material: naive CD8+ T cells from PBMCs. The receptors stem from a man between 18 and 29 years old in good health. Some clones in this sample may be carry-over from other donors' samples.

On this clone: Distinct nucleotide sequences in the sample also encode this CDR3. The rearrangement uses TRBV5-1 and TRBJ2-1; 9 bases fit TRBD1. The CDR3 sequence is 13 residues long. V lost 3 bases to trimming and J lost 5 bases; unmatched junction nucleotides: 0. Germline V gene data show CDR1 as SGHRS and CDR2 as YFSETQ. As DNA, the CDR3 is TGCGCCAGCAGCTGGACAGGGGACAATGAGCAGTTCTTC. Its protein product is CASSWTGDNEQFF.

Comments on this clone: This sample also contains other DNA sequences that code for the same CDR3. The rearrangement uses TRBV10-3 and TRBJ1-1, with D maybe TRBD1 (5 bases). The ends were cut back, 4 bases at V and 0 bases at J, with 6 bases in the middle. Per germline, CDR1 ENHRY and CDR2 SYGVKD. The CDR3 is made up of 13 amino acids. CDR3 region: CAISGTLNTEAFF. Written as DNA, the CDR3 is TGTGCCATCAGTGGGACATTGAACACTGAAGCTTTCTTT.

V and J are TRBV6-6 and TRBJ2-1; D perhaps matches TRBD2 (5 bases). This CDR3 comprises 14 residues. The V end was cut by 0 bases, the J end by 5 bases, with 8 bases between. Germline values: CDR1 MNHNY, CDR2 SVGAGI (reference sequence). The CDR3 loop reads CASSYSDWDNEQFF. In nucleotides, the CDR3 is TGTGCCAGCAGTTACTCGGACTGGGACAATGAGCAGTTCTTC.

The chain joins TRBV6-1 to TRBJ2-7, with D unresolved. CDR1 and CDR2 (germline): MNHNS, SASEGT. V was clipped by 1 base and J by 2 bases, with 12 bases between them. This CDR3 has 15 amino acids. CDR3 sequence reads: CASSEGAYSTYEQYF. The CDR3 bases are TGTGCCAGCAGTGAAGGGGCGTATTCGACCTACGAGCAGTACTTC.

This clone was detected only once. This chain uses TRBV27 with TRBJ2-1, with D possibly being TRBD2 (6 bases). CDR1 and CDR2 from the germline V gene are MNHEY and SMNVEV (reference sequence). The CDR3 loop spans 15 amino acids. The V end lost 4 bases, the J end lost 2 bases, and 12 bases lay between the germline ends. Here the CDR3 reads CASSSTSFPYNEQFF. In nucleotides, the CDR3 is TGTGCCAGCAGTTCGACTAGTTTCCCCTACAATGAGCAGTTCTTC.

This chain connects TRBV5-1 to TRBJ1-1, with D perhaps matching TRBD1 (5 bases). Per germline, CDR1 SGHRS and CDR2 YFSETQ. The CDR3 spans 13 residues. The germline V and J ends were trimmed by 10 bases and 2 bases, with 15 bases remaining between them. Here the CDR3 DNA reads TGCGCCTACCGAAGGGGATCTAACACTGAAGCTTTCTTT. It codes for CAYRRGSNTEAFF. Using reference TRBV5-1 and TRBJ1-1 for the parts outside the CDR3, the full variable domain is KAGVTQTPRYLIKTRGQQVTLSCSPISGHRSVSWYQQTPGQGLQFLFEYFSETQRNKGNFPGRFSGRQFSNSRSEMNVSTLELGDSALYLCAYRRGSNTEAFFGQGTRLTVV.

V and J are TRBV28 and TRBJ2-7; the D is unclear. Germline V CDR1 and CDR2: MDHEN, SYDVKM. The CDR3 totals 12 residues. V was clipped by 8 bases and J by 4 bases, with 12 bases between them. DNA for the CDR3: TGTGCCAGCCGTGCGTCCCTTTACGAGCAGTACTTC. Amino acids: CASRASLYEQYF. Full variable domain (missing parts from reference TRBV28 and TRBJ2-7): DVKVTQSSRYLVKRTGEKVFLECVQDMDHENMFWYRQDPGLGLRLIYFSYDVKMKEKGDIPEGYSVSREKKERFSLILESASTNQTSMYLCASRASLYEQYFGPGTRLTVT.

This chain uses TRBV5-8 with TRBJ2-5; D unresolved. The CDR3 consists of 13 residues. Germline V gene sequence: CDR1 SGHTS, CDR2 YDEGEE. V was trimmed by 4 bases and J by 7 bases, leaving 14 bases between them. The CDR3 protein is CASSHRLHRTQYF. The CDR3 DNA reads TGTGCCAGCAGCCATCGTCTACACAGGACCCAGTACTTC.

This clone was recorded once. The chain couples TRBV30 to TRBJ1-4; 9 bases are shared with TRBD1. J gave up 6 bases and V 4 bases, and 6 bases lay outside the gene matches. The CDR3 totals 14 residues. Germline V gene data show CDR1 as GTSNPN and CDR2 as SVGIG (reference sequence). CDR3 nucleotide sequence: TGTGCCTGGAACACAGGGGGCTCCTATGAAAAACTGTTTTTT. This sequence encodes CAWNTGGSYEKLFF.

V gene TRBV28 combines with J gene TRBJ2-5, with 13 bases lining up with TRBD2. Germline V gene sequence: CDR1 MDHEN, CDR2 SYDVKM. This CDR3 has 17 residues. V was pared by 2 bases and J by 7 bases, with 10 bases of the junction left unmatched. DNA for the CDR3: TGTGCCAGCAGTTTAACCCTGGGGACTAGCGGGGCTGGGACCCAGTACTTC. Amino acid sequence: CASSLTLGTSGAGTQYF.

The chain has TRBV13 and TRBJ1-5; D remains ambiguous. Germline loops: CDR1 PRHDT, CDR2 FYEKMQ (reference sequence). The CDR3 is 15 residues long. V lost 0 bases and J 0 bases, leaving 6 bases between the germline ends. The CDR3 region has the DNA TGTGCCAGCAGCTTAGGGGGGTATAGCAATCAGCCCCAGCATTTT. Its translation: CASSLGGYSNQPQHF.

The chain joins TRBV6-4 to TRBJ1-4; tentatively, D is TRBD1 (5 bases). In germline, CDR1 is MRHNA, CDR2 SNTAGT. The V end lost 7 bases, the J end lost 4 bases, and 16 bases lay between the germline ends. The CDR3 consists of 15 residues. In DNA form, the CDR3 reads TGTGCCAGCACACCCCCCGGAGGGGTTAATGAAAAACTGTTTTTT. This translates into CASTPPGGVNEKLFF.

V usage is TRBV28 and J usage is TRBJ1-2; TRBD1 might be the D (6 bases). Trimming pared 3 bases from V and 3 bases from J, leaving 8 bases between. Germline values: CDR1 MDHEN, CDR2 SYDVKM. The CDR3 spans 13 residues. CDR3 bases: TGTGCCAGCAGTTTCCGGGGGCACTATGGCTACACCTTC. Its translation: CASSFRGHYGYTF.

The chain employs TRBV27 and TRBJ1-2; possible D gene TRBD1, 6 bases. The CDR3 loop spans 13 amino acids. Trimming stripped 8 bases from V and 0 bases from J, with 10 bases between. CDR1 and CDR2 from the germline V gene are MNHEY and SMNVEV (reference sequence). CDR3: CASGGHPNYGYTF. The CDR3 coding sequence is TGTGCCAGCGGGGGACACCCTAACTATGGCTACACCTTC.

CDR3 sequence (DNA): TGTGCCAGCAGCGAGGGGACAGGGGCCTCCTACGAGCAGTACTTC. It yields the protein CASSEGTGASYEQYF. This chain joins TRBV9 and TRBJ2-7; 10 bases are a match to TRBD1. Trimming at V came to 3 bases and at J to 0 bases, leaving 3 bases not matched to a gene. Germline CDR1 and CDR2: SGDLS and YYNGEE. This CDR3 region has 15 residues.

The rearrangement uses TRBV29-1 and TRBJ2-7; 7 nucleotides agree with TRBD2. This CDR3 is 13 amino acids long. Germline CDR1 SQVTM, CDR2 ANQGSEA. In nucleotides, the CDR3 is TGCAGTGTTACCGGGGGGACCTCCTACGAGCAGTACTTC. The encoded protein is CSVTGGTSYEQYF.

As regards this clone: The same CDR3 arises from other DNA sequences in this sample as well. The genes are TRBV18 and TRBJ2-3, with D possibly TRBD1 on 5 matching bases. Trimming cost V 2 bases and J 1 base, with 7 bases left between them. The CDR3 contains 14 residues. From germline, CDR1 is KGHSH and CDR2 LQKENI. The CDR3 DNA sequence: TGTGCCAGCTCACCATCCAGGGGCACAGATACGCAGTATTTT. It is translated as CASSPSRGTDTQYF.

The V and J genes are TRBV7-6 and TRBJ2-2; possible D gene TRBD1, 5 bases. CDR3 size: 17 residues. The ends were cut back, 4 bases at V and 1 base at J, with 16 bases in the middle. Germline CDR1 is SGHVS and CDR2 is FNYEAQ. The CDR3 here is CASSSPGWGGNTGELFF. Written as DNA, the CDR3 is TGTGCCAGCAGCTCCCCCGGTTGGGGCGGGAACACCGGGGAGCTGTTTTTT.

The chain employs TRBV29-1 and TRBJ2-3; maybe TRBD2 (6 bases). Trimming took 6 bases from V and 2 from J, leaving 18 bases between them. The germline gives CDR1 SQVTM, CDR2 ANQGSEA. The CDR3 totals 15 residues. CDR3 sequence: CSVVSSSVLTDTQYF. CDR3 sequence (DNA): TGCAGCGTCGTCAGCTCTAGCGTACTCACAGATACGCAGTATTTT.

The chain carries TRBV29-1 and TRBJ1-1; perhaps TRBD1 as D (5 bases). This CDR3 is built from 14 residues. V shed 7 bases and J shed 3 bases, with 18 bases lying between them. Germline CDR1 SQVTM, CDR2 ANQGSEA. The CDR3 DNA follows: TGCAGCGCCACATCGCGGGGGGAGGACACTGAAGCTTTCTTT. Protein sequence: CSATSRGEDTEAFF.

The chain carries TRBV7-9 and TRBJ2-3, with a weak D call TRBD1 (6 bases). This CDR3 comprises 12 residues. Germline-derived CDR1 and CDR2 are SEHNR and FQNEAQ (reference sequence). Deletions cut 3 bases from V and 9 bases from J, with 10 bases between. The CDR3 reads CASSFPGETQYF. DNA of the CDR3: TGTGCCAGCAGCTTCCCAGGGGAGACGCAGTATTTT.

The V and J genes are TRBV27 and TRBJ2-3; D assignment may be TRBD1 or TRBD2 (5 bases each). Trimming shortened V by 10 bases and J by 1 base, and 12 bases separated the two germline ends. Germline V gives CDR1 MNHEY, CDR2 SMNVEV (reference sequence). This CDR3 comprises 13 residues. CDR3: CATGWDRTDTQYF. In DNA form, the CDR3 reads TGTGCCACCGGGTGGGACCGCACAGATACGCAGTATTTT.

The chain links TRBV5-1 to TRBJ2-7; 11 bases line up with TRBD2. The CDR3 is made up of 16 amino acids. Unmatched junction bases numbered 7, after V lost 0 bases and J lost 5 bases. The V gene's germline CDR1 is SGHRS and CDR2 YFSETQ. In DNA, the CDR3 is TGCGCCAGCAGCTTGGAACCGGGACTAGCGGCCCACGAGCAGTACTTC. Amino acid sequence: CASSLEPGLAAHEQYF.

DNA for the CDR3: TGTGCCAGCAGCACGGGTCCTAGCACAGATACGCAGTATTTT. It is translated as CASSTGPSTDTQYF. J is TRBJ2-3 and V is TRBV5-5; D remains ambiguous. CDR3 length: 14 amino acids. The ends were cut back, 4 bases at V and 0 bases at J, with 9 bases in the middle. In germline, CDR1 is SGHKS, CDR2 YYEKEE (reference sequence).

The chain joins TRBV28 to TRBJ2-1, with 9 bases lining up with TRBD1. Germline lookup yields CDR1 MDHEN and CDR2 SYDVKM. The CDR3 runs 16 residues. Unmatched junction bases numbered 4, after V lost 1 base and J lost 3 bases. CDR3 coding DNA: TGTGCCAGCAGTTTATTCGGGACAGGGAACTACAATGAGCAGTTCTTC. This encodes CASSLFGTGNYNEQFF.

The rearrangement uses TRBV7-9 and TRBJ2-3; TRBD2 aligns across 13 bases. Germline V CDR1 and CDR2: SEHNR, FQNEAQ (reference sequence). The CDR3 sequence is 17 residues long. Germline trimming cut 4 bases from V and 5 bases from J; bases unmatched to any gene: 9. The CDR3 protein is CASSYTLAGGPRDTQYF. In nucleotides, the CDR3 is TGTGCCAGCAGCTACACACTAGCGGGAGGGCCGCGAGATACGCAGTATTTT.

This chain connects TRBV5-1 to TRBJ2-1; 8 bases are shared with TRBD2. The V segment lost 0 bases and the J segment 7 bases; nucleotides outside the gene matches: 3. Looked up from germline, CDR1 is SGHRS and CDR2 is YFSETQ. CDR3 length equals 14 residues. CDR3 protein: CASSLEAGVNEQFF. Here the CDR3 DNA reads TGCGCCAGCAGCTTGGAAGCGGGAGTGAATGAGCAGTTCTTC.

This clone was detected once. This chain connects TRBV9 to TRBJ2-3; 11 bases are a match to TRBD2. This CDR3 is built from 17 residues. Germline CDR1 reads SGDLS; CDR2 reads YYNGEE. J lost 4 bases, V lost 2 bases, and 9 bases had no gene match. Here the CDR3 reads CASSVPLAGDGADTQYF. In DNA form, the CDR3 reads TGTGCCAGCAGCGTCCCACTAGCGGGAGACGGTGCAGATACGCAGTATTTT.

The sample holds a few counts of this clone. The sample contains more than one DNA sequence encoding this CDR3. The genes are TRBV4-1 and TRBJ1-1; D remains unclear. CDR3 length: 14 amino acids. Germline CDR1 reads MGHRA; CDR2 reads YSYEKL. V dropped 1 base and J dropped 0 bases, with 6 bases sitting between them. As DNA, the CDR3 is TGCGCCAGCAGCCAAGTAACGATGAACACTGAAGCTTTCTTT. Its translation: CASSQVTMNTEAFF.